These T cell receptor beta chains were read from a single sample in a study of beta chain features in type 1 diabetes. Libraries were prepared by immunoSEQ multiplex PCR; TCRdb keeps only in-frame clonotypes and omits some of them. The repertoire includes 900,000 or so clones, 17% of them detected once, and 0.02% to 0.025% sits in the top ten. The sample was naive CD4+ T cells from blood. Receptor source: a young woman in good health. Each CDR3 is given with its conserved first and last residue. D genes are given only for firm matches. Size is stated for part of the rows, as once, few or many counts, or as a class when the clone is expanded.

clone size	D gene	V gene	J gene	CDR3 DNA	CDR3 protein
NA	NA	TRBV18	TRBJ1-1	TGTGCCAGCTCACCACCATCCGGGGCCTTGTCGGAAGCTTTCTTT	CASSPPSGALSEAFF
NA	TRBD1	TRBV18	TRBJ2-2	TGTGCCAGCTCACCCGGACAGGCCGGGGAGCTGTTTTTT	CASSPGQAGELFF
NA	TRBD1	TRBV7-6	TRBJ2-1	TGTGCCAGCAGCTTAGGGACAGGGACCTACAATGAGCAGTTCTTC	CASSLGTGTYNEQFF
few	NA	TRBV28	TRBJ1-1	TGTGCCAGCATGGACAACACTGAAGCTTTCTTT	CASMDNTEAFF
few	NA	TRBV2	TRBJ2-5	TGTGCCAGCAGTACAACGGAAGAGACCCAGTACTTC	CASSTTEETQYF
NA	NA	TRBV6-5	TRBJ2-7	TGTGCCAGCAGTTACGCCCGATACCACGAGCAGTACTTC	CASSYARYHEQYF
NA	NA	TRBV7-2	TRBJ1-5	TGTGCCAGCAGCCCGTACCCCAGGGGCCATAGCAATCAGCCCCAGCATTTT	CASSPYPRGHSNQPQHF
NA	TRBD2	TRBV7-2	TRBJ2-5	TGTGCCAGCAGCCCCAGACTAGCGGCGCAAGAGACCCAGTACTTC	CASSPRLAAQETQYF
few	NA	TRBV10-3	TRBJ2-7	TGTGCCATCAGTGACCGAGGCGAGCAGTACTTC	CAISDRGEQYF
few	TRBD2	TRBV15	TRBJ2-2	TGTGCCACCAGCTGGGGACTAGAGACCGGGGAGCTGTTTTTT	CATSWGLETGELFF
NA	TRBD2	TRBV27	TRBJ2-7	TGTGCCAGCAGTTCACTTAACGGGGCTAGCGGGACTTACGAGCAGTACTTC	CASSSLNGASGTYEQYF
few	TRBD2	TRBV7-2	TRBJ2-7	TGTGCCAGCAGCCCGGGACTAGCGGGTCAGGTGGGATTC	CASSPGLAGQVGF
few	NA	TRBV5-6	TRBJ2-5	TGTGCCAGCAGCATTTTCGGACGGACCCAAGAGACCCAGTACTTC	CASSIFGRTQETQYF
NA	TRBD2	TRBV2	TRBJ2-1	TGTGCCAGCAGGACTAGCGAATACTACAATGAGCAGTTCTTC	CASRTSEYYNEQFF
NA	NA	TRBV7-2	TRBJ1-5	TGTGCCAGCAGTACTAGGATCAATCAGCCCCAGCATTTT	CASSTRINQPQHF
once	TRBD2	TRBV7-2	TRBJ2-1	TGTGCCAGCAGCTCCGGACTAGCGGGAAACAATGAGCAGTTCTTC	CASSSGLAGNNEQFF
few	NA	TRBV6-5	TRBJ1-1	TGTGCCATCACCCGGACTCTGAACACTGAAGCTTTCTTT	CAITRTLNTEAFF
NA	TRBD1	TRBV7-6	TRBJ1-2	TGTGCCAGCAGCATGGACAGGGTCTATGGCTACACCTTC	CASSMDRVYGYTF